The 2 T cell receptor beta chains in this list originate from one sample, sequenced in a study of blood T cell repertoires in COVID-19. Assay: immunoSEQ multiplex PCR; the TCRdb copy retains only in-frame clones and omits some. The data contain about 240,000 clones, about 90% of them singletons. Sequencing was done on a sample of peripheral blood. All receptors derive from a woman in her twenties or thirties who had recovered from COVID-19.

The V gene is TRBV3-1 (or the pseudogene TRBV3-2), the J gene TRBJ1-2, with a possible D match to TRBD1 (6 bases). Germline V gene data show CDR1 as LGHDT and CDR2 as YNNKEL (reference sequence). The CDR3 length is 14 residues. The V end lost 4 bases, the J end lost 4 bases, and 13 bases lay between the germline ends. The CDR3 nucleotides are TGTGCCAGCAGCCTATTACAGGGAAGCTATGGCTACACCTTC. Its protein is CASSLLQGSYGYTF.

The gene calls are TRBV10-3 and TRBJ2-5; 7 nucleotides align to TRBD1. With 5 bases clipped from V and 1 base from J, the junction kept 7 bases outside the gene matches. Germline V gives CDR1 ENHRY, CDR2 SYGVKD. The CDR3 length is 15 residues. The CDR3 is CAISTMTGPQETQYF. In DNA, the CDR3 is TGTGCCATCAGTACCATGACAGGGCCCCAAGAGACCCAGTACTTC.